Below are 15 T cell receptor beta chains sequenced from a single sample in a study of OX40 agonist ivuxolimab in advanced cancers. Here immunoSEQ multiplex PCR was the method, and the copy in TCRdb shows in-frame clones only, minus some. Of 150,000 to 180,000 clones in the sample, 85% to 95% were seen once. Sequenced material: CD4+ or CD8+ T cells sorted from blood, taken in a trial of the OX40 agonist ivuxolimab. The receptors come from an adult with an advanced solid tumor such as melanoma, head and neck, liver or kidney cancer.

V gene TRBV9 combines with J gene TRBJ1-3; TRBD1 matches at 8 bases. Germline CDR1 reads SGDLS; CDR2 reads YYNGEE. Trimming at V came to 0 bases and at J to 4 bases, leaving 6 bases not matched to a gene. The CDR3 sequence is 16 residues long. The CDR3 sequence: CASSVEAGGRGNTIYF. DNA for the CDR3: TGTGCCAGCAGCGTAGAGGCAGGGGGCCGGGGAAACACCATATATTTT.

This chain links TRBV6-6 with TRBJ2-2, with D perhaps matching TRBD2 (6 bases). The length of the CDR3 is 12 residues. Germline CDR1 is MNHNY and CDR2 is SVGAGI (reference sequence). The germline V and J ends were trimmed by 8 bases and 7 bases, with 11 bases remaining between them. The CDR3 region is CASQVGSGELFF. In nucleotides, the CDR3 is TGTGCCAGCCAAGTCGGGAGCGGGGAGCTGTTTTTT.

The CDR3 spells CASSYSRVPGYNEQFF. Here the CDR3 DNA reads TGTGCCAGCAGTTACTCGCGTGTTCCTGGCTACAATGAGCAGTTCTTC. The rearrangement uses TRBV6-5 and TRBJ2-1; D uncertain. This CDR3 comprises 16 residues. CDR1 is MNHEY, CDR2 SVGAGI, per germline. V was cut by 0 bases and J by 3 bases, with 12 bases left in between.

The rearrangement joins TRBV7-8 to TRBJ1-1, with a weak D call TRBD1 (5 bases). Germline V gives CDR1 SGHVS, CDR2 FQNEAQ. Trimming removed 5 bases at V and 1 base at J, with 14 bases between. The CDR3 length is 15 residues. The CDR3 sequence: CASSPLRQRNTEAFF. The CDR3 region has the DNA TGTGCCAGCAGCCCCTTGAGACAGAGGAACACTGAAGCTTTCTTT.

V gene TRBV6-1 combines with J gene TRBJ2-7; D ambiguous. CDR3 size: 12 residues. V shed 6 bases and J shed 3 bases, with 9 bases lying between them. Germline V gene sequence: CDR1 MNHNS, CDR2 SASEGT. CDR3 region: CASRTEYYEQYF. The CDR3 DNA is TGTGCCAGCAGAACGGAATACTACGAGCAGTACTTC.

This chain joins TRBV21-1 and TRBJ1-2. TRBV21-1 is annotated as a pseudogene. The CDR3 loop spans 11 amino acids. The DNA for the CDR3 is TGTGCCACCAGACAGCTGCGGGGCTACACCTTC. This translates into CATRQLRGYTF.

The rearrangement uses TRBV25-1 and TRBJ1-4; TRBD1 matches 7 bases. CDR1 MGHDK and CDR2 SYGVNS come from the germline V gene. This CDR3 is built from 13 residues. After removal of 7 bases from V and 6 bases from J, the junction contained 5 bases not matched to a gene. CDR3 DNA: TGTGCCAGCAAAGGCAGGGGGGATGAAAAACTGTTTTTT. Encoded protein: CASKGRGDEKLFF.

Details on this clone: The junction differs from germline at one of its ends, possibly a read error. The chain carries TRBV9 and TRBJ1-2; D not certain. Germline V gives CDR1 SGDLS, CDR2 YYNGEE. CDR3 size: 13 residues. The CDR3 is CATSPQPNYGYTF. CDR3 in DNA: TGTGCCACCAGCCCACAGCCTAACTATGGCTACACCTTC.

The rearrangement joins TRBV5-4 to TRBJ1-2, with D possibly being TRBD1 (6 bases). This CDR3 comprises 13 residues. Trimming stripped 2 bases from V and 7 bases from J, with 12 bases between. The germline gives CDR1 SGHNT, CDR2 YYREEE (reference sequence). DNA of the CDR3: TGTGCCAGCAGCTTACGGGGGGCGCCTGGCTACACCTTC. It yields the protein CASSLRGAPGYTF.

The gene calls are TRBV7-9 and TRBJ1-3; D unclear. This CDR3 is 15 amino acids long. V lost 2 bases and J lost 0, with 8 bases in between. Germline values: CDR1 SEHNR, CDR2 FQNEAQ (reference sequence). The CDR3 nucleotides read TGTGCCAGCAGCTTACGGGGATACTCTGGAAACACCATATATTTT. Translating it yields CASSLRGYSGNTIYF.

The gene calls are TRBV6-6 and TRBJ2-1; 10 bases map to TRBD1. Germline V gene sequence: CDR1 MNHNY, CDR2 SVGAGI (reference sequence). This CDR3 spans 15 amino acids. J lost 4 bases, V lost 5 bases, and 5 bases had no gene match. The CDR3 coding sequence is TGTGCCAGCAGTAACCGACAGGGGGCTTACAATGAGCAGTTCTTC. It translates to CASSNRQGAYNEQFF.

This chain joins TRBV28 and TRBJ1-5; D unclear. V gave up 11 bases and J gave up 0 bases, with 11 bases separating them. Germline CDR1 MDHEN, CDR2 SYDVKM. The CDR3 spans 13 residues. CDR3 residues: CAAQTGSNQPQHF. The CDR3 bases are TGTGCCGCCCAGACGGGTAGCAATCAGCCCCAGCATTTT.

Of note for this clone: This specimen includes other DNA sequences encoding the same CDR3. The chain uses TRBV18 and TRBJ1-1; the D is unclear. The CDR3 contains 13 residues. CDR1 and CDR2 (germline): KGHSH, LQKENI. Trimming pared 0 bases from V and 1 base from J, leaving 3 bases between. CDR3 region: CASSPPPNTEAFF. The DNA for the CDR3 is TGTGCCAGCTCACCACCACCGAACACTGAAGCTTTCTTT.

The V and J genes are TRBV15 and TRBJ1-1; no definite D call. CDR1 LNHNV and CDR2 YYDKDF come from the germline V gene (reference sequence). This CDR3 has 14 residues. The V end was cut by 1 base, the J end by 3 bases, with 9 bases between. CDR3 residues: CATSRVREDTEAFF. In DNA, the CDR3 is TGTGCCACCAGCAGAGTACGAGAGGACACTGAAGCTTTCTTT.

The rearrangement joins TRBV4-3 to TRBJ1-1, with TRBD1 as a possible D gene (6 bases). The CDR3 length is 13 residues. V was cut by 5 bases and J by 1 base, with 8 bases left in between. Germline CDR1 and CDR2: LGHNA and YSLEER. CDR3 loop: CASSGQTNTEAFF. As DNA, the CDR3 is TGCGCCAGCAGCGGACAGACGAACACTGAAGCTTTCTTT.